Listed below are T cell receptor beta chains from one sample, sequenced in a study of CD8 T cells in Susac syndrome. In TCRdb, the immunoSEQ multiplex PCR reads were re-called with MiXCR into one record per CDR3 protein. The table has tens of thousands of distinct CDR3 sequences, around nine tenths seen once. The sample comprised CD8+ T cells from PBMCs. These receptors all stem from a human donor with multiple sclerosis. The CDR3 runs from the conserved cysteine through the conserved F or W. D genes are given only for firm matches. The size field is filled for only some rows; it gives once, few, many or a size class.

TRBV7-9	NA	TRBJ1-4	NA	TGTGCCAGCAGCTCCGCCTCGGCTTTGGAAGAGAATGAAAAACTGTTTTTT	CASSSASALEENEKLFF
TRBV28	NA	TRBJ1-1	once	TGTGCCAGCAGTTTACGGGGGGCAAAGAACACTGAAGCTTTCTTT	CASSLRGAKNTEAFF
TRBV28	TRBD1	TRBJ2-5	NA	TGTGCCAGCAGTTCAGGGGGCGGAGAGACCCAGTACTTC	CASSSGGGETQYF
TRBV28	TRBD2	TRBJ2-2	NA	TGTGCCAGCAGTTCCTCAGCGGGAGCCGACACCGGGGAGCTGTTTTTT	CASSSSAGADTGELFF
TRBV7-2	NA	TRBJ2-2	NA	TGTGCCAGCAGCTTAGTTACCCCTCGACCCGGGGAGCTGTTTTTT	CASSLVTPRPGELFF
TRBV5-6	TRBD1	TRBJ2-7	NA	TGTGCCAGCAGTCCCGGGACAGGGGACCCTTACGAGCAGTACTTC	CASSPGTGDPYEQYF
TRBV2	NA	TRBJ2-7	NA	TGTGCCAGCAGTGAGGTGGGGCTTCGGTACGAGCAGTACTTC	CASSEVGLRYEQYF
TRBV3-1	NA	TRBJ1-6	NA	TGTGCCAGCAGCCCTAGGACAGTAAGCTATAATTCACCCCTCCACTTT	CASSPRTVSYNSPLHF
TRBV9	NA	TRBJ2-3	NA	TGTGCCAGCAGCCCCGAGGGGAGGTGGGTCACAGATACGCAGTATTTT	CASSPEGRWVTDTQYF
TRBV13	NA	TRBJ2-7	NA	TGTGCCAGCAGCCCTAGGGACATCTCCTACGAGCAGTACTTC	CASSPRDISYEQYF
TRBV29-1	TRBD2	TRBJ2-3	once	TGCAGCGTCCGGGACTACTCTCCTCGCACAGATACGCAGTATTTT	CSVRDYSPRTDTQYF
TRBV4-3	TRBD1	TRBJ1-2	NA	TGCGCCAGCAGCCAATCCCGGACAGGGGGGGACTATGGCTACACCTTC	CASSQSRTGGDYGYTF
TRBV28	TRBD1	TRBJ2-3	NA	TGTGCCAGCAGTTTTGACAGGGGGCAAGATACGCAGTATTTT	CASSFDRGQDTQYF
TRBV6-5	TRBD1	TRBJ2-7	few	TGTGCCAGCGGGACAGGGCATTTAGGCTACGAGCAGTACTTC	CASGTGHLGYEQYF
TRBV12-3/TRBV12-4	NA	TRBJ2-3	NA	TGTGCCAGCAGTTTAGGATACAGGGAATTTTCAGATACGCAGTATTTT	CASSLGYREFSDTQYF
TRBV7-9	NA	TRBJ2-5	NA	TGTGCCAGCCGGGGTGCACACCAAGAGACCCAGTACTTC	CASRGAHQETQYF
TRBV19	TRBD2	TRBJ2-1	NA	TGTGCCAGTAGGATGTCCCCGACTAGCGGGGGGGCTGAGCAGTTCTTC	CASRMSPTSGGAEQFF
TRBV2	NA	TRBJ2-7	NA	TGTGCCAGCAGTGACTGGACAGCCCAGGCCTACGAGCAGTACTTC	CASSDWTAQAYEQYF
TRBV3-1	NA	TRBJ2-5	NA	TGTGCCAGCAGCCAAGATATTGTCGAGACCCAGTACTTC	CASSQDIVETQYF
TRBV9	TRBD2	TRBJ2-1	NA	TGTGCCAGCAGCGTAGGACTAGCGGGAGGCCCGTCCAATGAGCAGTTCTTC	CASSVGLAGGPSNEQFF
TRBV11-2	NA	TRBJ2-3	NA	TGTGCCAGCAGCTCCCCTGAGAGGGGCGGGACGCAGTATTTT	CASSSPERGGTQYF
TRBV10-3	TRBD1	TRBJ2-7	NA	TGTGCCATCAGTGCCGGGACAGGGACCTACGAGCAGTACTTC	CAISAGTGTYEQYF
TRBV2	TRBD2	TRBJ2-7	NA	TGTGCCAGCAGTGAAAGAGCGGGGGCTCCCTACGAGCAGTACTTC	CASSERAGAPYEQYF
TRBV4-1	TRBD2	TRBJ2-2	NA	TGCGCCAGCAGCCAAGTACTAGCGGGAGACACCGGGGAGCTGTTTTTT	CASSQVLAGDTGELFF
TRBV6-5	NA	TRBJ2-2	NA	TGTGCCAGCAGTTACTCGACATGGGTGGGGGGCACCGGGGAGCTGTTTTTT	CASSYSTWVGGTGELFF
TRBV5-4	NA	TRBJ1-1	NA	TGTGCCAGCAGCTCAGTTACAGGGATCACTGAAGCTTTCTTT	CASSSVTGITEAFF
TRBV11-2	NA	TRBJ2-6	NA	TGTGCCAGCAGCCCAGCCGGGGGAAACTCTGGGGCCAACGTCCTGACTTTC	CASSPAGGNSGANVLTF
TRBV2	TRBD2	TRBJ2-7	NA	TGTGCCAGCCGTTCAGCGGGAGCATACCCCGAGCAGTACTTC	CASRSAGAYPEQYF
TRBV3-1	TRBD2	TRBJ2-1	NA	TGTGCCAGCAGCCAAGGGACTAGCGGTCCCTTACACAATGAGCAGTTCTTC	CASSQGTSGPLHNEQFF
TRBV4-1	NA	TRBJ2-7	NA	TGCGCCAGCAGCCTAGGATGGGGGTCCTACGAGCAGTACTTC	CASSLGWGSYEQYF
TRBV27	NA	TRBJ1-2	NA	TGTGCCAGCACTCCCTTAGGAACAGCTTCTAACTATGGCTACACCTTC	CASTPLGTASNYGYTF
TRBV7-9	TRBD1	TRBJ2-2	NA	TGTGCCAGCAGCTCCCAGCAGACAGGGCGGGACACCGGGGAGCTGTTTTTT	CASSSQQTGRDTGELFF
TRBV5-1	NA	TRBJ2-3	NA	TGCGCCAGCAGCTTGACCGGCCTCCTTTACACAGATACGCAGTATTTT	CASSLTGLLYTDTQYF
TRBV7-8	TRBD2	TRBJ2-1	NA	TGTGCCAGCAGCTTAGCGAGACTAGCGGGGGGGCCTTTCCATGAGCAGTTCTTC	CASSLARLAGGPFHEQFF
TRBV10-1	NA	TRBJ1-2	NA	TGCGCCAGCAGCAACCTCACCTTCCCTGGGGAAGGCTACACCTTC	CASSNLTFPGEGYTF
TRBV27	NA	TRBJ2-5	NA	TGTGCCAGCGCCCCTGGGTCCTACATCCAAGAGACCCAGTACTTC	CASAPGSYIQETQYF
TRBV12-3/TRBV12-4	NA	TRBJ2-2	NA	TGTGCCAGCAGTTGGCTGGGGGCGGGGGATCCCCCCGGGGAGCTGTTTTTT	CASSWLGAGDPPGELFF
TRBV3-1	NA	TRBJ1-1	NA	TGTGCCAGCAGCCGGTGGCAGGGGAAGATTACTGAAGCTTTCTTT	CASSRWQGKITEAFF
TRBV5-4	TRBD2	TRBJ2-1	NA	TGTGCCAGCAGCCTAGGACTAGCGCATCCCCTTGGGCAGTTCTTC	CASSLGLAHPLGQFF